This T cell receptor (beta chain) was observed in a study of cytomegalovirus exposure and HLA in healthy donors. PCR used 60 Vbeta primers and 13 Jbeta primers. Assay used: immunoSEQ multiplex PCR; TCRdb lists only in-frame clones, some missing. In the table there are about 98,000 clones, about 80% of which are singletons. Germline V gene data show CDR1 as SGHRS and CDR2 as YFSETQ. Deletions cut 4 bases from V and 7 bases from J, with 14 bases between. CDR3 length equals 13 residues. Sample: PBMCs. The origin of this receptor is a young man in good health and CMV-seropositive. The chain uses TRBV5-1 and TRBJ1-2, with D tentatively TRBD1 (5 bases). CDR3 protein: CASSAQGVGGYTF. The CDR3 nucleotides read TGCGCCAGCAGCGCCCAAGGGGTCGGTGGCTACACCTTC.